The TCR beta chain described here comes from a study of control samples from healthy donors and cancer patients. With V trimmed by 11 bases and J by 1 base, 5 bases remained unmatched. The CDR3 has 13 residues. Germline lookup yields CDR1 ENHRY and CDR2 SYGVKD. The data were produced by immunoSEQ multiplex PCR, yet TCRdb's version contains in-frame clones alone and is incomplete. The sample contains around 100,000 clones, just over 90% of which appear only once. This chain links TRBV10-3 with TRBJ1-1, with 9 bases lining up with TRBD1. The TCR originated in a woman between 18 and 29 years old in good health. Sequencing input: blood. In nucleotides, the CDR3 is TGTGCCCACACGACAGGGGGGAACACTGAAGCTTTCTTT. Protein: CAHTTGGNTEAFF.